This is a list of T cell receptor beta chains from one sample in a study of radiotherapy plus CTLA-4 blockade in lung cancer. Method: immunoSEQ multiplex PCR; TCRdb's copy keeps in-frame clones and lacks some. The sample consists of more than 75,000 clones, about 87% of them appearing once. The specimen comprised peripheral blood, sampled from a patient treated with radiotherapy plus ipilimumab. The receptors derive from a human donor with non-small cell lung cancer who had stable disease on radiotherapy plus ipilimumab. CDR3s include the opening cysteine and the closing phenylalanine or tryptophan. D genes are given only for firm matches. Size is stated for part of the rows, as once, few or many counts, or as a class when the clone is expanded.

TRBD2	few	TRBV28	TRBJ2-1	TGTGCCAGCAAAGGGGGGACTAGCGGGAGTAATGAGCAGTTCTTC	CASKGGTSGSNEQFF
.	.	TRBV5-1	TRBJ1-2	TGCGCCAGCAGCTTCGGGGGAAACTATGGCTACACCTTC	CASSFGGNYGYTF
TRBD1	.	TRBV25-1	TRBJ1-6	TGTGCCAGCAGCCCCCCCACAGGGGGCTCCTATAATTCACCCCTCCACTTT	CASSPPTGGSYNSPLHF
TRBD1	.	TRBV19	TRBJ2-3	TGTGCCAGTAGCCAATCTCACAGGGGCCCCACAGATACGCAGTATTTT	CASSQSHRGPTDTQYF
.	.	TRBV19	TRBJ2-7	TGTGCCAGTAGTCTTCTCAGGGCATCCACCTTCTACGAGCAGTACTTC	CASSLLRASTFYEQYF
.	.	TRBV7-8	TRBJ2-5	TGTGCCAGCAGCTTAGTTGTAGGGATGGAGACCCAGTACTTC	CASSLVVGMETQYF
TRBD1	.	TRBV28	TRBJ1-2	TGTGCCAGCAGGAGGGGACAGGTGAAAGCTAACTATGGCTACACCTTC	CASRRGQVKANYGYTF
.	once	TRBV2	TRBJ1-6	TGTGCCAGCAGTGGAGGGGGGCAGTTTGATTCACCCCTCCACTTT	CASSGGGQFDSPLHF
.	.	TRBV23-1	TRBJ2-3	TGCGCCAGCAGTCAATCATGGTCGGGGACAATCGGTCGTGGCACAGATACGCAGTATTTT	CASSQSWSGTIGRGTDTQYF
TRBD1	.	TRBV13	TRBJ2-3	TGTGCCAGCAGTGGGGGGACAGGGGGCACAGATACGCAGTATTTT	CASSGGTGGTDTQYF
.	.	TRBV25-1	TRBJ2-2	TGTGCCAGCAGTCCCCAGGGGTTGAGCACCGGGGAGCTGTTTTTT	CASSPQGLSTGELFF
TRBD1	.	TRBV11-2	TRBJ1-1	TGTGCCAGCAGCCGACAGGGAGGAACTGAAGCTTTCTTT	CASSRQGGTEAFF
.	.	TRBV19	TRBJ2-1	TGTGCCAGTAGTATAGCGGTAGGGGAGCAGTTCTTC	CASSIAVGEQFF
TRBD2	.	TRBV11-2	TRBJ2-4	TGTGCCAGCAGCTTTAATAGCGGGGGGGCAAACATTCAGTACTTC	CASSFNSGGANIQYF
.	.	TRBV2	TRBJ2-3	TGTGCCAGCAGTGTTCGAGCTAGCGGCACAGATACGCAGTATTTT	CASSVRASGTDTQYF
.	.	TRBV10-2	TRBJ2-3	TGCGCCAGCAGTGACATCGGGGTGAGCACAGATACGCAGTATTTT	CASSDIGVSTDTQYF
.	.	TRBV21-1	TRBJ1-5	TGTGCCAGCAGTTGCGTACGGGGCGGGCAGCGGCCCCAGCATTTT	CASSCVRGGQRPQHF
TRBD2	.	TRBV2	TRBJ2-5	TGTGCCAGCAGGGTTAGCGGGGGCCAAGAGACCCAGTACTTC	CASRVSGGQETQYF
TRBD2	.	TRBV10-1	TRBJ2-3	TGCGCCAGCAAGACTAGCGGGGAGGATACGCAGTATTTT	CASKTSGEDTQYF
TRBD1	few	TRBV18	TRBJ1-5	TGTGCCAGCTCACGAGGACAGGGGAATCAGCCCCAGCATTTT	CASSRGQGNQPQHF
TRBD1	.	TRBV11-1	TRBJ2-5	TGTGCCAGCAGCCTCAGGGGGCTAGAGACCCAGTACTTC	CASSLRGLETQYF
.	.	TRBV28	TRBJ2-3	TGTGCCAGCAGCCCGGGGCTGGGTACAGATACGCAGTATTTT	CASSPGLGTDTQYF
.	.	TRBV19	TRBJ1-4	TGTGCCAGTAGACAGATGACAACTAATGAAAAACTGTTTTTT	CASRQMTTNEKLFF
.	.	TRBV28	TRBJ2-1	TGTGCCAGCAGTTTTAGGACTGCGGGGGCCACGCCCCGAGAGCAGTTCTTC	CASSFRTAGATPREQFF
.	.	TRBV5-4	TRBJ1-2	TGTGCCAGCAGCTTGGAAACTTGGAGCTATGGCTACACCTTC	CASSLETWSYGYTF
TRBD1	.	TRBV28	TRBJ1-1	TGTGCCAGCAGCACGGGACAGGCGGTAGCTGAAGCTTTCTTT	CASSTGQAVAEAFF
.	.	TRBV7-3	TRBJ2-2	TGTGCCAGCAGCTTAAATCCCAGCCGGGCCCTGAACACCGGGGAGCTGTTTTTT	CASSLNPSRALNTGELFF
.	once	TRBV28	TRBJ1-5	TGTGCCAGCAGTTTATTTACTACGGGTGGAAAGGATCAGCCCCAGCATTTT	CASSLFTTGGKDQPQHF
TRBD1	.	TRBV28	TRBJ1-2	TGTGCCAGCCTGCCGGGACAGGGGGCGAGGAGCTACACCTTC	CASLPGQGARSYTF
.	.	TRBV6-1	TRBJ2-7	TGTGCCAGCAGTACTAGGGACATTTCCTACGAGCAGTACTTC	CASSTRDISYEQYF
TRBD1	few	TRBV19	TRBJ1-2	TGTGCCAGTATGGGACAGGGAGGCTATGGCTACACCTTC	CASMGQGGYGYTF
.	.	TRBV27	TRBJ1-1	TGTGCCAGCAGTTCACTTCTTTCGGGGACTGAAGCTTTCTTT	CASSSLLSGTEAFF
TRBD1	.	TRBV19	TRBJ1-3	TGTGCCAGCCGCCCGGGACAGGGGTTCGGAACTGGAAACACCATATATTTT	CASRPGQGFGTGNTIYF
TRBD1	.	TRBV11-2	TRBJ1-1	TGTGCCAGCAGCTTAGGTCTCAGGGGGAAAATCAACACTGAAGCTTTCTTT	CASSLGLRGKINTEAFF
.	once	TRBV6-5	TRBJ2-7	TGTGCCAGCAGTTTATACCACGGCTCGGCTTCGATTTTGTACTTC	CASSLYHGSASILYF
TRBD2	.	TRBV9	TRBJ2-1	TGTGCCAGCAGCGCCAGCGGGAGCGGGAGGACGAATGAGCAGTTCTTC	CASSASGSGRTNEQFF
.	.	TRBV2	TRBJ1-1	TGTGCCAGCAGTGAAATGTTTGGGGTAGGGAGTGATGAAGCTTTCTTT	CASSEMFGVGSDEAFF
TRBD2	.	TRBV6-1	TRBJ2-1	TGTGCCAGCAGCCCCACGGGGGGTGAGCAGTTCTTC	CASSPTGGEQFF
TRBD1	.	TRBV11-2	TRBJ2-7	TGTGCCAGCAGCTCAGGGGGCTACGAGCAGTACTTC	CASSSGGYEQYF
.	once	TRBV14	TRBJ1-2	TGTGCCAGCAGCCAAACAGGGTTGCACTATGGCTACACCTTC	CASSQTGLHYGYTF
TRBD1	.	TRBV6-1	TRBJ1-2	TGTGCCAGCAGTGGACGACAGGGGGCGACAAGGAACTATGGCTACACCTTC	CASSGRQGATRNYGYTF